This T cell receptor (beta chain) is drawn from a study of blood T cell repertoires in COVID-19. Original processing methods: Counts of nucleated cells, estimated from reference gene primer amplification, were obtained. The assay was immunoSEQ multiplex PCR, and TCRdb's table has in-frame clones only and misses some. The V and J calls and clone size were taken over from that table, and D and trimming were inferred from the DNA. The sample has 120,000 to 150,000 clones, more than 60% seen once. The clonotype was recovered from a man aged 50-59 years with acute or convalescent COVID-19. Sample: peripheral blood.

CDR3 amino acids: CASSPISGTSGEYTQYF. The CDR3, as DNA: TGTGCCAGCAGCCCTATAAGTGGGACTAGCGGGGAGTACACGCAGTATTTT. The chain joins TRBV9 to TRBJ2-3; 13 nucleotides agree with TRBD2. Germline assignment: CDR1 SGDLS and CDR2 YYNGEE. The CDR3 runs to 17 residues. Trimming at V came to 4 bases and at J to 9 bases, leaving 14 bases not matched to a gene.